This TCR beta chain was profiled in a study of shared clonotypes between healthy human individuals. The test was conducted at deep level. Libraries were prepared by immunoSEQ multiplex PCR; TCRdb keeps only in-frame clonotypes and omits some of them. The profile shows about 1 million clones, around four fifths of them singletons. The CDR3 covers 14 residues. Germline assignment: CDR1 PRHDT and CDR2 FYEKMQ (reference sequence). Trimming removed 6 bases at V and 1 base at J, with 13 bases between. The TCR was taken from a man between 18 and 29 years old in good health. The chain uses TRBV13 and TRBJ2-7; no clear D. The sample consisted of memory CD4+ T cells sorted from blood. Subset denoted: CD45RA-negative fraction. CDR3 nucleotide sequence: TGTGCCAGCAGTTTGGTCTTGGTTTCCTACGAGCAGTACTTC. It codes for CASSLVLVSYEQYF.